This T cell receptor (beta chain) was retrieved from a study of identical twins (dated by TCRdb to the mid-2010s). Some background on the complete study: The study deep-sequenced TCR alpha and beta repertoires from monozygotic twins, unrelated adults of various ages and cord blood to test whether fetal clonotypes persist. To rule out contamination, replicate twin experiments were performed at different times with different library preparation protocols.

This clonotype was found many times. No cognate antigen has been identified for it. Base-call qualities are not available, and no considerably larger clone is one nucleotide away. Trimming removed 4 bases from V and 2 bases from J; the gene matches leave 7 bases unexplained. CDR1 and CDR2, per the germline V gene, are ENHRY and SYGVKD. The CDR3 measures 16 amino acids from cysteine to phenylalanine. The retained sequence is limited to the CDR3, 48 bases, with the frame set at the first base. Every donor in the study was a healthy Caucasian. Three pairs of female monozygotic twins, all aged about 18 to 30 years, made up the twin cohort. The RNA used for TCR libraries was isolated from peripheral blood mononuclear cells. Receptor amplification or capture employed 5' RACE. The run used an Illumina HiSeq 2000. Template switching added a universal primer binding site, and the final cDNA carried a unique molecular identifier that allowed TCR cDNA molecules to be counted accurately. Specific primers in the conserved constant-segment region were used to synthesize first-strand cDNA for the TCR alpha and beta chains. To control for contamination, every cDNA library was double barcoded, receiving both a SMART-Mk sample barcode and Illumina barcodes. TruSeq adapter sequences along with Illumina sample barcodes were introduced in two successive PCR steps. The TCR alpha and beta cDNA libraries were sequenced on the Illumina HiSeq platform using custom primers. The paper's processing steps were these. Unique molecular identifiers were extracted from raw reads with MiGEC, and CDR3 positions were determined with MiXCR. Recombination models were inferred per individual with the repgenHMM and IGoR tools using an EM algorithm. The tcR package in R was used for shared clonotype analysis, with sharing normalized by the product of cloneset sizes. To study raw recombination free of thymic and clonal selection effects, out-of-frame nonproductive sequences were analyzed. Using fastp at Q25 and MiXCR, TCRdb reprocessed the public reads and kept productive beta chains. A single entry per CDR3 protein holds the most common genes and DNA from its merged rows. The V and J calls shown here were made by TCRdb, not taken from the authors' results. The sample includes 550,000 to 700,000 distinct CDR3 sequences, with 9.6% observed a single time. 2.5% to 3.5% of the sample goes to the ten largest clones.

Paper-wide results and their limitations: Compared with coincidental sharing between unrelated individuals, an excess of low generation-probability sequences was observed among out-of-frame TCR alpha sequences shared between twins. In beta out-of-frame sequences, excess twin sharing was weaker, because having fewer shared sequences lowered the signal-to-noise ratio. Recombination models systematically underestimated out-of-frame TCR alpha sharing in monozygotic twins but agreed with sharing between unrelated individuals. Fewer insertions were carried by abundant cord blood beta clonotypes; a weaker similar trend was observed in young adult naive repertoires, while no such trend was observed in memory repertoires. Zero-insertion analyses could be partly confounded by invariant T cells such as MAIT and iNKT, though diverse VJ usage argued against such confounding for most clonotypes. Conclusions relied on cross-sectional statistical analysis, since the same donors could not be followed over many years.

These data are also associated with another study on yellow fever vaccine responses in identical twins. The second study also describes: According to the authors, the vaccine-induced T cell response in identical twins seemed to be partly convergent and partly specific to each individual. In the study, vaccine-responding T cell clones were precisely tracked in identical twins.

Input material: PBMCs. Recombination joined TRBV10-3 with TRBJ2-2, with TRBD1 identical over 7 junction bases. The source is a woman under 30 in good health. The CDR3 has the sequence CAISVAGTANTGELFF. The DNA sequence reads TGTGCCATCAGTGTAGCTGGGACAGCAAACACCGGGGAGCTGTTTTTT.